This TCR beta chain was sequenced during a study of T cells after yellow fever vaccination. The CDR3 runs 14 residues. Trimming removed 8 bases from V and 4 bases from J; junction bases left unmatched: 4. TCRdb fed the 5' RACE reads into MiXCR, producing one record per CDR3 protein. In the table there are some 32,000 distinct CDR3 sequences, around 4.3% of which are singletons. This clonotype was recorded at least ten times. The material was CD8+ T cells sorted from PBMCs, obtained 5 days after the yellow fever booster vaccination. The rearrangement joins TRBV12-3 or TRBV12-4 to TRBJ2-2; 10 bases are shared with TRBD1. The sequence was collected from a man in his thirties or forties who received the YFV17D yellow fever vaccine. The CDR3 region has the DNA TGTGCCAGCCGGGGGACAGGGGCCACCGGGGAGCTGTTTTTT. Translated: CASRGTGATGELFF.